This T cell receptor beta chain was sequenced in a study of cytomegalovirus exposure and HLA in healthy donors. The PCR ran on 60 Vbeta and 13 Jbeta primers. Repertoires were generated with immunoSEQ multiplex PCR, while TCRdb's copy carries only in-frame clones and drops some. The sample holds some 190,000 clones; approximately 80% are singletons and the top ten take approximately 2.4%. Points on this clone: Within the sample, other DNA sequences also encode this same CDR3.

The specimen was PBMCs. This TCR derives from a male donor in good health and CMV-seronegative.

The CDR3 sequence is CASSVSGTSGTYEQYF. CDR3 nucleotide sequence: TGTGCCAGCAGCGTATCCGGGACTAGCGGTACCTACGAGCAGTACTTC. This chain uses TRBV9 with TRBJ2-7, with TRBD2 matching over 11 bases. The CDR3 length is 16 residues. Germline values: CDR1 SGDLS, CDR2 YYNGEE. The ends lost 1 base at V and 2 bases at J; junction bases unmatched: 5.